The clone carrying this TCR beta chain came up a few times. What it binds is unknown. The data are from a study of cytotoxic CD8 clonotypes in ibrutinib-treated CLL. Whole-study results and caveats: With treatment, public clonotypes, which were uncommon, either contracted or remained stable.

CDR1 and CDR2 (germline): SGHTA, FQGNSA. Trimming took 1 base from V and 0 from J; bases not matched to a gene: 6. There are 17 residues in the CDR3. Profiled with immunoSEQ multiplex PCR; TCRdb holds only in-frame clones, not every one. This table has around 310,000 clones, approximately 80% appearing once. This chain connects TRBV7-2 to TRBJ2-1; 7 bases map to TRBD2. The clonotype was recovered from a human donor with chronic lymphocytic leukemia. Here the sequenced sample was PBMCs, taken before ibrutinib treatment. The CDR3 region has the DNA TGTGCCAGCAGCTTAGTGTGGGGGGGTAACTCCTACAATGAGCAGTTCTTC. Translated: CASSLVWGGNSYNEQFF.